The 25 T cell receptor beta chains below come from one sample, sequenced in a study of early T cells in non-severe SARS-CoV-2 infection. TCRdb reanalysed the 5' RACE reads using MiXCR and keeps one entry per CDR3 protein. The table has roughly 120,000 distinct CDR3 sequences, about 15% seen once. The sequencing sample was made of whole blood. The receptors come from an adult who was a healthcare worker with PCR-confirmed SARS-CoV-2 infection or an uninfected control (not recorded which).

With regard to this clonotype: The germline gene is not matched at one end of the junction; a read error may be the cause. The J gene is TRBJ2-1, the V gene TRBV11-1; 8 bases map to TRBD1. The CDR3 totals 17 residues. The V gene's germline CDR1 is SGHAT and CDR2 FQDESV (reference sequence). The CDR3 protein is CASSSTGGNMGFIEQFF. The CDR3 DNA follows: TGTGCAAGCAGCTCTACAGGGGGTAACATGGGGTTTATTGAGCAGTTCTTC.

The CDR3: CASSPGAGAQETQYF. CDR3 sequence (DNA): TGTGCCAGCTCACCGGGAGCGGGGGCACAAGAGACCCAGTACTTC. V and J are TRBV18 and TRBJ2-5, with 8 bases that match TRBD2. V was clipped by 3 bases and J by 2 bases; unmatched bases: 5. This CDR3 is 15 amino acids long. Germline V gives CDR1 KGHSH, CDR2 LQKENI.

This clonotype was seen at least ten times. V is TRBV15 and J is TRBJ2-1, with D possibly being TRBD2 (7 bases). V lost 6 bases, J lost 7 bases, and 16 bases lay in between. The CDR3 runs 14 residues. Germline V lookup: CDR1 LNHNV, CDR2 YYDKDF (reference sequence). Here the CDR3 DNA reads TGTGCCACCAGTCCGGGGGGCCCCCAAAATGAGCAGTTCTTC. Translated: CATSPGGPQNEQFF.

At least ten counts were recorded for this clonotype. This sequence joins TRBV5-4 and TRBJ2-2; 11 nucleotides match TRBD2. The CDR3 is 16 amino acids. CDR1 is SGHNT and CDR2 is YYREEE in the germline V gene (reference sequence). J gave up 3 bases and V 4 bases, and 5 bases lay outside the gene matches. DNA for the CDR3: TGTGCCAGCAGCCCCGGACTAGCGGGCTACACCGGGGAGCTGTTTTTT. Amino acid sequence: CASSPGLAGYTGELFF.

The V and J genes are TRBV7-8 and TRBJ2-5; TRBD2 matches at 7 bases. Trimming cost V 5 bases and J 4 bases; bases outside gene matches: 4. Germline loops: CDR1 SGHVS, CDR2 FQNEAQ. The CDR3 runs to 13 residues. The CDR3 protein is CASSAGERETQYF. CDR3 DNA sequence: TGTGCCAGCAGCGCGGGGGAACGAGAGACCCAGTACTTC.

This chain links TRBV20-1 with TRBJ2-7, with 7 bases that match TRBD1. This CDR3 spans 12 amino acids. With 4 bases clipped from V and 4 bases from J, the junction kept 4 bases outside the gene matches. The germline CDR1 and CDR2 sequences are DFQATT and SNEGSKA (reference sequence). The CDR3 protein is CSATGQTYEQYF. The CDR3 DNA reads TGCAGTGCTACGGGACAGACTTACGAGCAGTACTTC.

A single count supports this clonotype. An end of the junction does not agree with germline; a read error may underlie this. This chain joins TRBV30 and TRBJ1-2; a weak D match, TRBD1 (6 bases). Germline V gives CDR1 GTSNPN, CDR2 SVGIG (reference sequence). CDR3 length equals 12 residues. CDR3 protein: CAWKWGGAGHTF. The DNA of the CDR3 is TGTGCCTGGAAATGGGGGGGCGCTGGCCACACCTTC.

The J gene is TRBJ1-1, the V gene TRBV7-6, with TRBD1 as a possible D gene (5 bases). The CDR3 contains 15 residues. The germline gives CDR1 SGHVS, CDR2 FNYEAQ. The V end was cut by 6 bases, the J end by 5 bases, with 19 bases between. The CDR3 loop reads CASSPLSGRGTEAFF. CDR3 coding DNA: TGTGCCAGCAGTCCCCTTTCCGGAAGGGGAACTGAAGCTTTCTTT.

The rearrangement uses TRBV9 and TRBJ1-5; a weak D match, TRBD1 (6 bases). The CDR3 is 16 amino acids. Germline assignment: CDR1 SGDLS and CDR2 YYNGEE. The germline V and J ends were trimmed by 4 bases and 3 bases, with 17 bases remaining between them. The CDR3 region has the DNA TGTGCCAGCAGCCCCAGAAGGGGACAAGACAATCAGCCCCAGCATTTT. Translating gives CASSPRRGQDNQPQHF.

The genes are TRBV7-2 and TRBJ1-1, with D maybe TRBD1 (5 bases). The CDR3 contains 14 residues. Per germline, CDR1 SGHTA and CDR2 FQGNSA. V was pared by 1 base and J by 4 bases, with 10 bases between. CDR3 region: CASSLGQSGTEAFF. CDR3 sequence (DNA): TGTGCCAGCAGCTTAGGACAGTCCGGCACTGAAGCTTTCTTT.

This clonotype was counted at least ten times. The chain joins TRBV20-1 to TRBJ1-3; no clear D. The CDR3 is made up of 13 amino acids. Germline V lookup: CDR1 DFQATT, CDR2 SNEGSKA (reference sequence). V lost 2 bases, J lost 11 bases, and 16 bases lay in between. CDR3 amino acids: CSARMMEIGAIYF. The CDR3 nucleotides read TGCAGTGCTAGAATGATGGAAATAGGTGCCATATATTTT.

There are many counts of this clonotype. The chain's CDR3 is CASGDRGRREKLFF. The CDR3 DNA follows: TGTGCCAGCGGGGACAGGGGGCGACGAGAAAAACTGTTTTTT. The chain carries TRBV6-5 and TRBJ1-4, with TRBD1 matching over 12 bases. V trimming: 8 bases; J trimming: 8 bases; junction bases outside the gene matches: 6. This CDR3 has 14 residues. Germline V gene sequence: CDR1 MNHEY, CDR2 SVGAGI.

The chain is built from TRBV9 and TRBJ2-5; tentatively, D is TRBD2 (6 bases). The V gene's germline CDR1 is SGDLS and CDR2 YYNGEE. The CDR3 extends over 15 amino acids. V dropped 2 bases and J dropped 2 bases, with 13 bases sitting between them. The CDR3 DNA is TGTGCCAGCAGCGTTAATACGGGGGATCAAGAGACCCAGTACTTC. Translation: CASSVNTGDQETQYF.

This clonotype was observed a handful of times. The CDR3 loop is CASSNGLATDTQYF. The CDR3 DNA sequence: TGCGCCAGCAGCAACGGACTAGCCACAGATACGCAGTATTTT. The V and J genes are TRBV5-1 and TRBJ2-3, with 8 bases lining up with TRBD2. Germline loops: CDR1 SGHRS, CDR2 YFSETQ. CDR3 length: 14 residues. V was pared by 4 bases and J by 2 bases, with 3 bases of the junction left unmatched.

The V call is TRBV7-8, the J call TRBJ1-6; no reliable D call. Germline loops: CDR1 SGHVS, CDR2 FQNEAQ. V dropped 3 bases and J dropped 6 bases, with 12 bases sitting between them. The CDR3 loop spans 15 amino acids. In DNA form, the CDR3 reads TGTGCCAGCAGCTTTGTGGGAGAGCCTAATTCACCCCTCCACTTT. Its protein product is CASSFVGEPNSPLHF.

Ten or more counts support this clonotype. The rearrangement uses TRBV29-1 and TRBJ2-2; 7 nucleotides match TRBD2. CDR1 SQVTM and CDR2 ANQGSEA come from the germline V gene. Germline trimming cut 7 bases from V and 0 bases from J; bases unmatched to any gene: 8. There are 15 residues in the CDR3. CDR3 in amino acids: CSAAGLLANTGELFF. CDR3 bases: TGCAGCGCCGCGGGACTACTCGCGAACACCGGGGAGCTGTTTTTT.

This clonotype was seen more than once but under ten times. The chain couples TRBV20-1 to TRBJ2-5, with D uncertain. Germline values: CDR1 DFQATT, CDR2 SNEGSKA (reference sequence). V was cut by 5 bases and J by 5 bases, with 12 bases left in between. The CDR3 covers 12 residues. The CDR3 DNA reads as TGCAGTGCTCCACGCGGTGCGGAGACCCAGTACTTC. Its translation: CSAPRGAETQYF.

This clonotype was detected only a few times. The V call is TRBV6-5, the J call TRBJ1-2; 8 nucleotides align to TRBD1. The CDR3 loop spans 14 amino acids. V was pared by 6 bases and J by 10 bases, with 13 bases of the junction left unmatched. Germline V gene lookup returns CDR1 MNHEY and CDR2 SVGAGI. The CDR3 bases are TGTGCCAGCAGCCGCGACAGGGGCGGCTCTTACTACACCTTC. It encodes CASSRDRGGSYYTF.

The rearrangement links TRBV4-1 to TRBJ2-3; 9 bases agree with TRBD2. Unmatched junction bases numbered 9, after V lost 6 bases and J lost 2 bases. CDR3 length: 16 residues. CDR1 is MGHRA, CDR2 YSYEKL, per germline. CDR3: CASRRRLAEHTDTQYF. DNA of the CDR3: TGCGCCAGCAGGCGGAGACTAGCGGAACACACAGATACGCAGTATTTT.

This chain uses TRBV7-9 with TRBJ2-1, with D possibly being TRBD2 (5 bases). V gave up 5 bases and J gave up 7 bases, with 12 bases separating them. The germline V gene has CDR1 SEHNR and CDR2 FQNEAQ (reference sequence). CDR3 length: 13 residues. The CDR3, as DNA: TGTGCCAGCAGCCTCGGACTCTTTAATGAGCAGTTCTTC. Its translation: CASSLGLFNEQFF.

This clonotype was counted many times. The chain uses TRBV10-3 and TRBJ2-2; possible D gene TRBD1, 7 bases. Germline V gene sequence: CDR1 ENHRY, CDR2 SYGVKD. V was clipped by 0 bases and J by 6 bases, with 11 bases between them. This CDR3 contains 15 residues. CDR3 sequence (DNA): TGTGCCATCAGTGAGTCAACAGGGGAGGCCGGGGAGCTGTTTTTT. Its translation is CAISESTGEAGELFF.

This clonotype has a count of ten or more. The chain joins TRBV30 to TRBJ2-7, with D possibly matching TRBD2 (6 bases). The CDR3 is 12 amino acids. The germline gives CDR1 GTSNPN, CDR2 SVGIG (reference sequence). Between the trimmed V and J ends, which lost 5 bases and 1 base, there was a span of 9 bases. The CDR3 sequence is CAWSGTSYEQYF. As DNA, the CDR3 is TGTGCCTGGTCCGGGACTTCCTACGAGCAGTACTTC.

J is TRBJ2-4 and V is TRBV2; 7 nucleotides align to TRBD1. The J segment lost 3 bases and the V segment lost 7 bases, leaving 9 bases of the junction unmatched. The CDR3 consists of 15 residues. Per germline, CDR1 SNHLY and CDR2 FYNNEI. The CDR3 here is CASKEGAVGKNIQYF. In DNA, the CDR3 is TGTGCCAGCAAAGAGGGGGCTGTTGGCAAAAACATTCAGTACTTC.

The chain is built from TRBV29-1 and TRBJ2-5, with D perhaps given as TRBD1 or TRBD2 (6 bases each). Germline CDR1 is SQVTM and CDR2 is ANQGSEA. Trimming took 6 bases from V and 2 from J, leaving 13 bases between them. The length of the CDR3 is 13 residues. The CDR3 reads CSVGGSGQETQYF. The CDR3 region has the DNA TGCAGCGTGGGGGGCTCAGGACAAGAGACCCAGTACTTC.

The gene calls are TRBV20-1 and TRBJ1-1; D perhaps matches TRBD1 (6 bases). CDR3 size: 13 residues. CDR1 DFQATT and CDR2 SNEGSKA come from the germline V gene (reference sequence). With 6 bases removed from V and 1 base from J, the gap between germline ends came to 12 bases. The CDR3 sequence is CSAIRGGNTEAFF. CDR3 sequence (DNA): TGCAGTGCCATAAGGGGGGGGAACACTGAAGCTTTCTTT.